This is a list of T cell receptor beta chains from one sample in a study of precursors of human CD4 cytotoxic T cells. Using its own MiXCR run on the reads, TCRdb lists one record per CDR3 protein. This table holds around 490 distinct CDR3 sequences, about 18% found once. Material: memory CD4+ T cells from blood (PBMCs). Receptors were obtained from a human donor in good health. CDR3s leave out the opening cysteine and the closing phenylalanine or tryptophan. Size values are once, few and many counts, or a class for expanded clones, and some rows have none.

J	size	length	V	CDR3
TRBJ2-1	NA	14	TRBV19	ASSIETGGFYNEQF
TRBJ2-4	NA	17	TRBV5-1	ASWTSWAGISLAKNIQY
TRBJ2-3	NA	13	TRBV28	ASNMWREEIDTQY
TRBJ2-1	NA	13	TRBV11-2	ASSLERLAREEQF
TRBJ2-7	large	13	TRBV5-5	ASSVVQQPTYEQY
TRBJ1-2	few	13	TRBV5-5	ASSTGQIRYYGYT
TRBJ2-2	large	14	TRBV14	ASSQVEGRLTGELF
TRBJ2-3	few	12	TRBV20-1	SARWQSSTDTQY
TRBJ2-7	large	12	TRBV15	ATSRDGSHYEQY
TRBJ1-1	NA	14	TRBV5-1	ASSLAYPTKNTEAF
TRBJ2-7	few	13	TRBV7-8	ASSLGQESSYEQY
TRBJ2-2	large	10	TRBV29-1	SVRTNTGELF
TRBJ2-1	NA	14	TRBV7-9	ASSLDSSGILNEQF
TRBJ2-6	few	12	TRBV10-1	ASKIPSGANVLT
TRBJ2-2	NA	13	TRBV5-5	ASSLTSGITGELF
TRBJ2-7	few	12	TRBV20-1	SAKPPRQYYEQY
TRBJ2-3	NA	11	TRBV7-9	ASSLGTADTQY
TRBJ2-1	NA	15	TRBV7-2	VSSTSLAGDPYNEQF
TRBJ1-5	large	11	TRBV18	ASSPAEDQPQH
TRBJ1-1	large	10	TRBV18	ASSPQTGEAF
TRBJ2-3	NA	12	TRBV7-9	ASSPNRRADTQY
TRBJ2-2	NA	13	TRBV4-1	ASSPRQELSGELF
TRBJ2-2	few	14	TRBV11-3	ASSLDHPTNTGELF
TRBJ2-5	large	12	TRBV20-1	SARRPQGQETQY
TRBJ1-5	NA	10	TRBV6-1	ASSTDIQPQH
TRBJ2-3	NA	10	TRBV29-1	SVTGSTDTQY
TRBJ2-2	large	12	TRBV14	ASSQDLRSGELF
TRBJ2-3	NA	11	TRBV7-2	ASSLKYTDTQY
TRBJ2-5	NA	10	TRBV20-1	SASPSMWAQY
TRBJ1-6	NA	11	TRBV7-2	ASSFYQGPRLH
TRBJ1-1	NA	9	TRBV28	ASSLYTEAF
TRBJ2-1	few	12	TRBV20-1	SARTSGRLNEQF
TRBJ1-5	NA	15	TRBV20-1	SARDQGSGQRGQPQH
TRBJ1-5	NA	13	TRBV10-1	ASNETGDSNQPQH
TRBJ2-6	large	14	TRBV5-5	ASSLGTDAGANVLT
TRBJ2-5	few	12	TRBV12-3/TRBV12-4	ASSVRASYGTQY
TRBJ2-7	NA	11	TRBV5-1	ASSPTSTYEQY
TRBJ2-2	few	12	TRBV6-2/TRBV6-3	ASIVGGNTGELF
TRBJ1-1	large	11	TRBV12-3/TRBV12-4	ASSLNKNTEAF
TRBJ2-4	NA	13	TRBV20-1	SARDRVLAKNIQY
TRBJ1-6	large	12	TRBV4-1	ASSPIGGQSPLH
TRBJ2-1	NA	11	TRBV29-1	SVGAFLGNEQF
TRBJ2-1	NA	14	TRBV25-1	ASSDYRVLSYNEQF
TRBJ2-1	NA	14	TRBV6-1	ASSEAMSGGRNEQF
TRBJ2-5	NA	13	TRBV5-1	ASSGGTGRKETQY
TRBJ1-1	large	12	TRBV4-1	ASSDRGKNTEAF
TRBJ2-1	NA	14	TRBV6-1	ASSDSGGSQYNEQF
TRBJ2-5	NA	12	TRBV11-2	ASSNQRGGETQY
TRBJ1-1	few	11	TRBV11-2	ASSLETRAKAF
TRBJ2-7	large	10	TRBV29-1	SGTSGTYEQY
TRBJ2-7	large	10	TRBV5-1	ASSPSPYEQY
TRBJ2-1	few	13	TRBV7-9	ASSLAGQQINEQF
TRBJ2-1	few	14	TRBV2	ASHITGTSGRNEQF
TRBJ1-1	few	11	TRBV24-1	ATSDYSSTEAF
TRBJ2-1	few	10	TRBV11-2	ASSLMGSEQF